The 3 T cell receptor beta chains reported below all come from one sample, sequenced in a study of T cell responses to AZD1222 COVID-19 vaccine (dated by TCRdb to 2020 to 2023). The library came from the immunoSEQ multiplex PCR assay. The source is immuneACCESS, and TCRdb retained only in-frame sequences with V and J called. Part of the clones is not carried over; for the studies checked, unresolved V genes explain less than half of this, and the remainder is unexplained. This sample holds approximately 170,000 clones; 80% to 95% were observed only once. The ten largest clonotypes hold 3.9% of the sample. In light of the paper, this sample's time point label describes: baseline before first vaccination. The input for sequencing was peripheral blood, taken on day 0 of AZD1222 vaccination. The receptor source for this set is an adult in good health.

The table lists this clone with a count of one. The chain couples TRBV5-1 to TRBJ2-7, with TRBD1 matching over 11 bases. This CDR3 spans 15 amino acids. CDR1 SGHRS and CDR2 YFSETQ come from the germline V gene. Losses at the gene ends were 4 bases for V and 5 bases for J; bases not matched to a gene: 8. The CDR3 DNA is TGCGCCAGCAGCCTTCAAGGGACAGGGGGGGACGAGCAGTACTTC. Translation: CASSLQGTGGDEQYF.

The chain employs TRBV18 and TRBJ2-7, with a tentative D call TRBD2 (5 bases). Germline values: CDR1 KGHSH, CDR2 LQKENI. The germline V and J ends were trimmed by 2 bases and 5 bases, with 7 bases remaining between them. The CDR3 is made up of 12 amino acids. CDR3 sequence reads: CASSPDSDEQYF. CDR3 bases: TGTGCCAGCTCACCAGATAGCGACGAGCAGTACTTC.

The chain joins TRBV7-9 to TRBJ1-3, with 8 positions matching TRBD1. From germline, CDR1 is SEHNR and CDR2 FQNEAQ (reference sequence). This CDR3 is built from 15 residues. J was trimmed by 8 bases and V by 3 bases; bases with no gene match: 9. The CDR3 DNA is TGTGCCAGCAGCTTGAGTCAGGGGGCGGTGGACACCATATATTTT. Translated: CASSLSQGAVDTIYF.